This TCR beta chain derives from a study of blood T cell repertoires in COVID-19 (TCRdb year 2020). Describing the broader study: Samples from collaborators originated in the United States, Italy and Spain and spanned both the acute and convalescent phases of COVID-19. The material from the prospective study consisted of cDNA or gDNA derived from T cells, B-cell-depleted T cells, or PBMCs. Deeply sampled blood TCRbeta repertoires from subjects exposed to, actively infected with, or recovered from COVID-19 were included in the dataset. A freely available public database, intended as a resource for researchers studying the immune response to SARS-CoV-2, is where the repertoires were released. Samples came from the ongoing ImmuneRACE study (first 160 participants) plus 1,254 subjects from 6 global collaborators. A de-identified subject ID, COVID-19 status, age in years and sex were almost always included in the sample metadata. Where HLA class I and class II types were available, the types were taken from metadata supplied by the sample provider, not from assay-based typing.

TCRbeta CDR3 regions were amplified from genomic DNA using the immunoSEQ Assay, a bias-controlled multiplex PCR. As for the authors' bioinformatics: The number of nucleated cells in each sample was estimated from the amplification of reference gene primers within the assay. To quantify the absolute abundance of each unique TCRbeta CDR3 rearrangement, sequence reads were collapsed and filtered. For each sample, productive Simpson clonality was calculated as the square root of Simpson's diversity index over productive rearrangements. TCRdb re-hosts the immuneACCESS table, in-frame sequences only. Its copies lack some clones; in the studies checked, an unresolved V gene accounts for under half of them, and the cause for the rest is not known. The D gene and trimming were derived from the DNA, and the V and J assignments and clone size from that table. This sample lists 150,000 to 200,000 clones; approximately 84% were detected once. The ten largest clones represent over 2% of the sample.

Reading the germline V gene gives CDR1 MDHEN and CDR2 SYDVKM. Including cysteine and phenylalanine, the CDR3 has 11 amino acids. This entry keeps only the CDR3 DNA: 33 bases, framed from base 1. Unmatched junction bases come to 4, with V trimmed by 10 bases and J by 7 bases. About this clone itself: The antigen it recognizes is unknown. The input lacks base qualities; no much larger clone sits a single base away.

Whole blood was collected in K2EDTA tubes by collaborating institutions according to the institutions' own protocols. For TCRbeta analysis, collaborators shipped samples as frozen whole blood, isolated PBMCs, or DNA extracted from either of those sample types. Overall results and qualifications from the work: The quantity of clinical and demographic metadata differed by source and by participant and was supplied without curation.

Recombination joined TRBV28 with TRBJ1-5; TRBD1 lines up with 7 middle nucleotides. The sample consisted of peripheral blood. The source is a human donor with acute or convalescent COVID-19. The donor label of this sample is uncertain. The CDR3 region: CATRQGQPQHF. DNA sequence: TGTGCCACACGACAGGGACAGCCCCAGCATTTT.